This entry lists 19 T cell receptor beta chains sequenced from one sample in a study of T-cell reconstitution after alpha-beta-depleted transplantation in children (TCRdb year 2016). Per the publication, the treatment or condition label means: allogeneic hematopoietic cell transplantation with graft depleted of TCRalphabeta T cells and CD19 B cells. Library generation was performed with PCR. Data came from an Illumina HiSeq 2500. TCR libraries were prepared with molecular barcoding, using unique molecular identifiers to normalize TCRbeta repertoire quantification. The public reads were quality trimmed at Q25 with fastp and then assembled into clones with MiXCR by TCRdb, keeping productive beta chains. Records with the same CDR3 protein are collapsed into one entry carrying the most frequent genes and DNA. The sample includes fewer than 550,000 distinct CDR3 sequences, with roughly 16% observed a single time. The top ten constitute around 28% of the sample.

The sample here was PBMCs, mostly from graft donor cells, taken 360 days after TCRalphabeta/CD19-depleted stem cell transplant. The receptors shown here come from a boy younger than two who had a stem cell transplant for Wiskott-Aldrich syndrome, so the T cells may come from the graft donor.

This chain links TRBV5-1 with TRBJ1-6; 9 nucleotides agree with TRBD1. CDR1 is SGHRS and CDR2 is YFSETQ in the germline V gene. The CDR3 consists of 15 residues. J gave up 10 bases and V 4 bases, and 9 bases lay outside the gene matches. CDR3 sequence reads: CASSGSGQGDSPLHF. The CDR3 DNA is TGCGCCAGCAGCGGTTCGGGACAGGGAGACTCACCCCTCCACTTT.

The chain links TRBV29-1 to TRBJ2-7, with D hard to call. Per germline, CDR1 SQVTM and CDR2 ANQGSEA. V lost 2 bases and J lost 8, with 10 bases in between. The CDR3 has 11 amino acids. CDR3 sequence: CSVEWTKQQYF. The CDR3 DNA reads as TGCAGCGTTGAATGGACCAAACAGCAGTACTTC.

The sample holds many counts of this clonotype. J is TRBJ2-7 and V is TRBV7-9; D not resolved. The CDR3 consists of 14 residues. V dropped 1 base and J dropped 4 bases, with 11 bases sitting between them. Germline V gives CDR1 SEHNR, CDR2 FQNEAQ (reference sequence). The CDR3 nucleotides read TGTGCCAGCAGCTTAGTCATTCCCCCATACGAGCAGTACTTC. Protein: CASSLVIPPYEQYF.

This clonotype showed up just a few times. The J gene is TRBJ2-7, the V gene TRBV5-1; TRBD1 matches at 8 bases. From germline, CDR1 is SGHRS and CDR2 YFSETQ. The CDR3 extends over 15 amino acids. V shed 5 bases and J 4 bases; nucleotides not matched to a gene: 11. The CDR3 DNA follows: TGCGCCAGCAGTTTTTACGGACAGGGTCGTTACGAGCAGTACTTC. Amino acid sequence: CASSFYGQGRYEQYF.

The gene calls are TRBV5-6 and TRBJ2-5; D uncertain. There are 13 residues in the CDR3. Per the germline V gene, CDR1 is SGHDT and CDR2 is YYEEEE. V lost 1 base and J 1 base, leaving 5 bases between the germline ends. Here the CDR3 DNA reads TGTGCCAGCAGCTTGACTTTCCAAGAGACCCAGTACTTC. Translation gives CASSLTFQETQYF.

In this sample, this clonotype turned up many times. The chain joins TRBV28 to TRBJ2-7; 10 bases map to TRBD1. CDR1 MDHEN and CDR2 SYDVKM come from the germline V gene. The CDR3 totals 16 residues. V was pared by 4 bases and J by 3 bases, with 9 bases of the junction left unmatched. The CDR3 is CASSSTGTGASYEQYF. The CDR3 coding sequence is TGTGCCAGCAGTTCAACGGGGACAGGGGCAAGCTACGAGCAGTACTTC.

The chain uses TRBV24-1 and TRBJ2-3; D perhaps matches TRBD2 (7 bases). This CDR3 is built from 15 residues. The V and J ends lost 8 bases and 3 bases respectively, with 17 bases between them. Germline values: CDR1 KGHDR, CDR2 SFDVKD. As DNA, the CDR3 is TGTGCCACCACTGAGGGGGGGGGGCCGACAGATACGCAGTATTTT. Translating gives CATTEGGGPTDTQYF.

CDR3 loop: CASSQAGGRAYNEQFF. Here the CDR3 DNA reads TGCGCCAGCAGCCAAGCGGGGGGTAGAGCCTACAATGAGCAGTTCTTC. V is TRBV4-3 and J is TRBJ2-1; TRBD2 aligns across 7 bases. Losses at the gene ends were 1 base for V and 2 bases for J; bases not matched to a gene: 5. The germline V gene encodes CDR1 LGHNA and CDR2 YSLEER. The CDR3 is 16 amino acids.

This clonotype was counted between two and nine times. The chain links TRBV28 to TRBJ1-3; TRBD1 agrees at 7 bases. There are 17 residues in the CDR3. Unmatched junction bases numbered 10, after V lost 5 bases and J lost 0 bases. The germline V gene has CDR1 MDHEN and CDR2 SYDVKM. The CDR3 DNA reads as TGTGCCAGCAGTCTCGGGACAGTAAGACACTCTGGAAACACCATATATTTT. Translating it yields CASSLGTVRHSGNTIYF.

This clonotype showed up just a few times. The chain uses TRBV20-1 and TRBJ2-7; 9 bases line up with TRBD1. The CDR3 has 15 amino acids. With 7 bases clipped from V and 2 bases from J, the junction kept 12 bases outside the gene matches. CDR1 DFQATT and CDR2 SNEGSKA come from the germline V gene (reference sequence). CDR3 sequence (DNA): TGCAGTGTATCCGGGACAGGGTTAGGTACCTACGAGCAGTACTTC. This gives the protein CSVSGTGLGTYEQYF.

This clonotype has only a few counts. The chain links TRBV10-3 to TRBJ2-2; D not certain. The germline CDR1 and CDR2 sequences are ENHRY and SYGVKD. The CDR3 is 14 amino acids. V was clipped by 5 bases and J by 0 bases, with 7 bases between them. The CDR3 bases are TGTGCCATCAGTCCCAGCGCGAACACCGGGGAGCTGTTTTTT. It encodes CAISPSANTGELFF.

The V gene is TRBV6-5, the J gene TRBJ2-2; D is ambiguous. The germline V gene encodes CDR1 MNHEY and CDR2 SVGAGI. V was trimmed by 2 bases and J by 5 bases, leaving 12 bases between them. The length of the CDR3 is 15 residues. The CDR3 DNA reads as TGTGCCAGCAGTTACGTGAGCGCCAGGACCGGGGAGCTGTTTTTT. This encodes CASSYVSARTGELFF.

In its sample, this clonotype was seen a few times. This chain links TRBV29-1 with TRBJ2-5; TRBD1 matches at 8 bases. Germline V gives CDR1 SQVTM, CDR2 ANQGSEA. J gave up 5 bases and V 6 bases, and 2 bases lay outside the gene matches. The CDR3 covers 11 residues. CDR3 residues: CSVDRAETQYF. DNA for the CDR3: TGCAGCGTGGACAGGGCCGAGACCCAGTACTTC.

This chain joins TRBV12-3 or TRBV12-4 and TRBJ2-7, with 9 nucleotides matching TRBD1. V was clipped by 6 bases and J by 3 bases; unmatched bases: 12. This CDR3 contains 16 residues. The CDR3 loop is CASSPSPGTGLYEQYF. The CDR3 bases are TGTGCCAGCAGCCCTTCTCCCGGGACAGGGCTCTACGAGCAGTACTTC.

The J gene is TRBJ2-7, the V gene TRBV4-1; D remains unclear. The germline V gene encodes CDR1 MGHRA and CDR2 YSYEKL. The CDR3 is 15 amino acids. The V and J ends lost 0 bases and 0 bases respectively, with 9 bases between them. In DNA form, the CDR3 reads TGCGCCAGCAGCCAAGAAGATCCTAGCTCCTACGAGCAGTACTTC. This translates into CASSQEDPSSYEQYF.

The chain combines TRBV7-9 with TRBJ1-4; 9 nucleotides align to TRBD1. After removal of 6 bases from V and 8 bases from J, the junction contained 7 bases not matched to a gene. CDR3 length equals 14 residues. Germline CDR1 SEHNR, CDR2 FQNEAQ (reference sequence). The CDR3 DNA is TGTGCCAGCAGACCGGGACAGGGTGAAGAAAAACTGTTTTTT. Protein sequence: CASRPGQGEEKLFF.

The chain has TRBV5-1 and TRBJ2-2, with D possibly matching TRBD2 (6 bases). This CDR3 contains 16 residues. The germline V gene encodes CDR1 SGHRS and CDR2 YFSETQ. The V gene lost 0 bases and the J gene lost 6 bases, with 15 bases spanning the gap. CDR3 nucleotide sequence: TGCGCCAGCAGCTTGGCCAAAACGGGAGAGGCCGGGGAGCTGTTTTTT. This sequence encodes CASSLAKTGEAGELFF.

This clonotype has a count of ten or more. The chain recombines TRBV27 with TRBJ2-7, with a possible D match to TRBD1 (5 bases). V was shortened by 3 bases and J by 4 bases, with 19 bases between the two germline ends. Germline V lookup: CDR1 MNHEY, CDR2 SMNVEV (reference sequence). The CDR3 consists of 16 residues. The CDR3 DNA is TGTGCCAGCAGTTTGAGGTCGACAGAGTTTCCATACGAGCAGTACTTC. Amino acid sequence: CASSLRSTEFPYEQYF.

This chain connects TRBV18 to TRBJ1-5; TRBD1 might be the D (6 bases). In germline, CDR1 is KGHSH, CDR2 LQKENI. The CDR3 totals 17 residues. Trimming left V 1 base short and J 4 bases short, with 17 bases between. CDR3 sequence (DNA): TGTGCCAGCTCACCACTTCAAGTGCAGGGGAGGAATCAGCCCCAGCATTTT. Encoded protein: CASSPLQVQGRNQPQHF.